The 4 T cell receptor beta chains below all came from one sample that was sequenced in a study of T cells expressing NK-cell markers. TCRdb reanalyzed the 5' RACE reads, giving one entry per CDR3 protein sequence and no DNA. This listing includes approximately 170,000 distinct CDR3 sequences. The sample consisted of blood T cells: a sorted CD56 or NKG2C T cell subset, CD4+ or CD8+ T cells, or bulk PBMC T cells (not recorded which). The source of these receptors is a man between 18 and 69 years old in good health.

CDR3 in amino acids: CASSSGLAGAQETQYF. The chain uses TRBV13 and TRBJ2-5; TCRdb lists TRBD2, though no DNA is available to test this call. Germline CDR1 reads PRHDT; CDR2 reads FYEKMQ (reference sequence). The CDR3 covers 16 residues.

The chain uses TRBV27 and TRBJ2-7; checking the TCRdb D call of TRBD1 is not possible without DNA. The CDR3 contains 15 residues. Germline values: CDR1 MNHEY, CDR2 SMNVEV (reference sequence). This chain's CDR3 is CASSSTGGYSYEQYF.

The rearrangement links TRBV20-1 to TRBJ2-7; there is no DNA to check the TCRdb D call of TRBD2. Germline V gene sequence: CDR1 DFQATT, CDR2 SNEGSKA (reference sequence). This CDR3 has 13 residues. The CDR3 here is CSAGTSGSYEQYF.

J is TRBJ2-7 and V is TRBV27; TCRdb proposes TRBD1, but this gene call is untestable without DNA. CDR3 length equals 15 residues. Germline CDR1 reads MNHEY; CDR2 reads SMNVEV (reference sequence). The CDR3 protein is CASSLQGGSSYEQYF.